This T cell receptor (beta chain) was observed in a study of T cell responses to AZD1222 COVID-19 vaccine. Sequenced by immunoSEQ multiplex PCR; TCRdb stores in-frame clones only, minus some. This sample carries around 100,000 clones, roughly 87% of them seen once, and the ten largest clones take about 5%. The germline V gene encodes CDR1 SGHNT and CDR2 YENEEA. This CDR3 comprises 17 residues. The J segment lost 13 bases and the V segment lost 0 bases, leaving 15 bases of the junction unmatched. The source material was peripheral blood, sampled on day 0 of AZD1222 vaccination. The rearrangement links TRBV11-3 to TRBJ2-1, with 10 bases lining up with TRBD2. This receptor was obtained from an adult in good health. Here the CDR3 reads CASSLDNKAGGPSLQFF. For the CDR3, the DNA is TGTGCCAGCAGCTTAGATAATAAAGCGGGGGGGCCTTCTCTTCAGTTCTTC.